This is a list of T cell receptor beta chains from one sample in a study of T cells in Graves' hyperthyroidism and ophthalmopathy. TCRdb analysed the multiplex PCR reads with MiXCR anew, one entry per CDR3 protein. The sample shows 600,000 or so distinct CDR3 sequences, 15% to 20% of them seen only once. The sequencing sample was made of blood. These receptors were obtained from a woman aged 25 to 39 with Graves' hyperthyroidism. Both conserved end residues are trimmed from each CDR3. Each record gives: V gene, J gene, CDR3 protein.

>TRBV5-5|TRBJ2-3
ASSLVGGPSTDTQY
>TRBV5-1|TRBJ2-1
ASSSASGRQYNEQF
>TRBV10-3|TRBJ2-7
PTSPGLRNYEQY
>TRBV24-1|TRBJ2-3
ATSDEADTQY
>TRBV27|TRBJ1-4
ASSLGLFNEKLF
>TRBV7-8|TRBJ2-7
ASSLARVPPPYEQY
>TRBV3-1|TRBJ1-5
ASSQDRPGARNQPQH
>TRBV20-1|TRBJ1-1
SATEPRETF
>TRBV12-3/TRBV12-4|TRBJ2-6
ASTDREGANVLT
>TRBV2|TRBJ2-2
ASSWTGRNTGELF
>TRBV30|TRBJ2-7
AWNDGTSYEQY
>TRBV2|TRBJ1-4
ASSENVALNEKLF
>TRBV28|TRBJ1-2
ASSLDQRRVGYT
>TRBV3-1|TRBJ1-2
ASSQDEQGTGGYT
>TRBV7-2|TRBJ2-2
ASSLRAGTSGSYAGELF
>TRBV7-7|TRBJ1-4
ASSTVFGNEKLF
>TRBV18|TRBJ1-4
ASSGDREEKLF
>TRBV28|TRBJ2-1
ASSRDRGMNEQF
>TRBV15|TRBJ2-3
ATSRGSDTQY
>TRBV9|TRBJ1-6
ASSVRQLDSPLH
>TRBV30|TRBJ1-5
AWSEGSRQPQH
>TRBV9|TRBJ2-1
ASSVDLSSYNEQF